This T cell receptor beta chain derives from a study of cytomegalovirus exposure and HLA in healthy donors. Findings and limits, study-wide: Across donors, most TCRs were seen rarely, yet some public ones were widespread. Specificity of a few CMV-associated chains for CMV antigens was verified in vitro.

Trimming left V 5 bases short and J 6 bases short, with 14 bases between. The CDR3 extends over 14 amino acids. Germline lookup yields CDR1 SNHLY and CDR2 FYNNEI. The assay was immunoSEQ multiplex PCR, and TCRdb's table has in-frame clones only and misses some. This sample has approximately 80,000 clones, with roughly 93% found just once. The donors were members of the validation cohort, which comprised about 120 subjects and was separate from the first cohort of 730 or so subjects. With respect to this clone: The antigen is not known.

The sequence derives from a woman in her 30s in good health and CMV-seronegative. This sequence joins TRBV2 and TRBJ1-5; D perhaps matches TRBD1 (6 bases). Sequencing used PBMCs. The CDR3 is CASSIVQGSQPQHF. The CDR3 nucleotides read TGTGCCAGCAGTATCGTACAGGGAAGTCAGCCCCAGCATTTT.